Included here is one T cell receptor beta chain sequence, with context. Its antigen is currently unknown. This CDR3 is 17 amino acids long. Losses at the gene ends were 0 bases for V and 4 bases for J; bases not matched to a gene: 8. From germline, CDR1 is SGHVS and CDR2 FQNEAQ. The sample belongs to a study of long-term antiretroviral therapy in people with HIV. Study-wide points: ART adherence, viral resistance and therapy changes went undocumented.

At the survey level, the v3.0 immunoSEQ assay was run. Assay: immunoSEQ multiplex PCR; the TCRdb copy retains only in-frame clones and omits some. The sample has some 28,000 clones; around nine tenths are singletons. Inclusion required at least two post-ART and at least one pre-ART PBMC samples. V is TRBV7-8 and J is TRBJ2-1, with 8 nucleotides matching TRBD2. This TCR came from a middle-aged woman with HIV. The specimen comprised unsorted PBMCs, sampled about 5.5 years after starting antiretroviral therapy. This CDR3 reads CASSLARGSGTYNEQFF. The CDR3 bases are TGTGCCAGCAGCTTAGCGCGCGGTAGCGGGACTTACAATGAGCAGTTCTTC.